The source of this TCR beta chain is a study of shared clonotypes between healthy human individuals. Whole-study results and caveats: Among donors, sharing of clonotypes was expected to be affected by sequencing depth. Generation of non-shared clonotypes was less probable than generation of clonotypes shared by all four donors.

CD4+ cells were split into CD45RA+ naive and CD45RA-negative memory subsets. Comment on this clone: Its antigen is as yet unknown.

Deep level was the assay's run setting. Assay used: immunoSEQ multiplex PCR; TCRdb lists only in-frame clones, some missing. The data contain some 1,600,000 clones, approximately 98% of them singletons. CDR3 length equals 15 residues. V lost 3 bases and J 4 bases, leaving 13 bases between the germline ends. Germline loops: CDR1 MNHEY, CDR2 SMNVEV (reference sequence). The receptor was derived from a young man in good health. Sequencing was done on a sample of naive CD4+ T cells sorted from blood. Stated subset: CD45RA+ positively selected. V usage is TRBV27 and J usage is TRBJ1-5; D unclear. The CDR3 protein is CASSFRQSANQPQHF. In nucleotides, the CDR3 is TGTGCCAGCAGTTTTCGGCAGTCTGCTAATCAGCCCCAGCATTTT.